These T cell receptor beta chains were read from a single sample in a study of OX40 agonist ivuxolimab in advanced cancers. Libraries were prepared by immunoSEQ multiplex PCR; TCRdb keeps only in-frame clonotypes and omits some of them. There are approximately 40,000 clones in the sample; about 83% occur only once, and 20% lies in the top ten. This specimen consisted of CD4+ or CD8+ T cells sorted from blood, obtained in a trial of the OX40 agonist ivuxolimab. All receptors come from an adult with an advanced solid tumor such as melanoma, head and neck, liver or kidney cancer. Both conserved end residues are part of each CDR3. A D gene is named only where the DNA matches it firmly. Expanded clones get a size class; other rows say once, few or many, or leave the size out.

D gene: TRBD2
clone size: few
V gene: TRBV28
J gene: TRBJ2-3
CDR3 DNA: TGTGCCAGCCGGAAACTAGCGGGGGGGACTGATACGCAGTATTTT
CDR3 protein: CASRKLAGGTDTQYF

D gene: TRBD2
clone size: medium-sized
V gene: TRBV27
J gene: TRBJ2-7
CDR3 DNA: TGTGCCAGCACCTTGACGCCGGGACTAACCTACGAGCAGTACTTC
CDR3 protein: CASTLTPGLTYEQYF

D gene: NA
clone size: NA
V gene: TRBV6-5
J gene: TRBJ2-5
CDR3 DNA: TGTGCCAGCAGTTATGTGGGGCAAGAGACCCAGTACTTC
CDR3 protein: CASSYVGQETQYF

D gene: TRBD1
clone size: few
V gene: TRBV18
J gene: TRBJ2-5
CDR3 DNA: TGTGCCAGCTCCCCCGGACAGGGGGACTTCGTAGTAGAGACCCAGTACTTC
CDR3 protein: CASSPGQGDFVVETQYF

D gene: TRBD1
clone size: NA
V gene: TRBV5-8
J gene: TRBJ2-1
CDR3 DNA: TGTGCCAGCAGCTTGGGACAGGGCGGCAATGAGCAGTTCTTC
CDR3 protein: CASSLGQGGNEQFF

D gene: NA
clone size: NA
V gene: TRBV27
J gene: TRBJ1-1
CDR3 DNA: TGTGCCAGCAGTTTATCAGCAGGTACCTACACTGAAGCTTTCTTT
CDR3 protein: CASSLSAGTYTEAFF

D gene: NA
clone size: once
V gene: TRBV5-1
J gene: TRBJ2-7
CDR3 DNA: TGCGCCAGCTCTGAGGGGGACGAGCAGTACTTC
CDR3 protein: CASSEGDEQYF

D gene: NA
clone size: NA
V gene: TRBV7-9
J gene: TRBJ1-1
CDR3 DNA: TGTGCCAGCAGCTCGGGACATCGGAGAAACACTGAAGCTTTCTTT
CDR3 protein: CASSSGHRRNTEAFF

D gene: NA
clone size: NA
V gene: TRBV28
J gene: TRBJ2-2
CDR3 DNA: TGTGCCAGCAGTTTACCCCGGACAGAAAACAAGAACACCGGGGAGCTGTTTTTT
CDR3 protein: CASSLPRTENKNTGELFF

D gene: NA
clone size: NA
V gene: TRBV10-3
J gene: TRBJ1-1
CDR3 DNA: TGTGCCATCAGTGAAGAGGAGTTTGAAGCTTTCTTT
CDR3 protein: CAISEEEFEAFF

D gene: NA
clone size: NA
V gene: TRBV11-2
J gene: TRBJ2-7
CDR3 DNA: TGTGCCAGCAACCCCTATAGGTCAACCTCCTACGAGCAGTACTTC
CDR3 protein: CASNPYRSTSYEQYF

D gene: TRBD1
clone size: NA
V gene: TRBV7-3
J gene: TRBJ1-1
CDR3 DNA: TGTGCCAGCAGCTTAGGCGCTGGACAGGGGGCCTCTGAAGCTTTCTTT
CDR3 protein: CASSLGAGQGASEAFF

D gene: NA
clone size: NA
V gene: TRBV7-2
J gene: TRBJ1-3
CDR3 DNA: TGTGCCAGCAGCGAGTCGATGGTTGGAAACACCATATATTTT
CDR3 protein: CASSESMVGNTIYF

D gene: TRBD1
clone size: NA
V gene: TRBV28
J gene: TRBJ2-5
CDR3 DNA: TGTGCCAGCAGCCACGACAGGGCTAGTGAGGAGACCCAGTACTTC
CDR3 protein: CASSHDRASEETQYF

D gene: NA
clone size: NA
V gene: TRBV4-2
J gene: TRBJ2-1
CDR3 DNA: TGTGCCAGCAGCCAAGAGCCTCGGGGTGACCCCTACAATGAGCAGTTCTTC
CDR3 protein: CASSQEPRGDPYNEQFF

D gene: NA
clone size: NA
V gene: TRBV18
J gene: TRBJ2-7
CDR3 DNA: TGTGCCAGCTCACCACCATCGGGACAAAGCTACGAGCAGTACTTC
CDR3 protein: CASSPPSGQSYEQYF

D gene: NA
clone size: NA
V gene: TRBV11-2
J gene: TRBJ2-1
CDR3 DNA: TGTGCCAGCACTAGTTGGGGTGTCGGGATCAATGAGCAGTTCTTC
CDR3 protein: CASTSWGVGINEQFF

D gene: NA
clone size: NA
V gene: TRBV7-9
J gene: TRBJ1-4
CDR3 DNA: TGTGCCAGCAGCCCTCCTTCGGGACGGACTCCCGAAAAACTGTTTTTT
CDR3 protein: CASSPPSGRTPEKLFF

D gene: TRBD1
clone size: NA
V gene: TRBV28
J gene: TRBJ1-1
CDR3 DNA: TGTGCCAGCACCCAGGGGGGGTTCACTGAAGCTTTCTTT
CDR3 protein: CASTQGGFTEAFF

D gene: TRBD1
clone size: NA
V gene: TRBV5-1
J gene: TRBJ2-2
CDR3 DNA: TGCGCCAGCAGCTTGGACGGGACAGGGCGCAACACCGGGGAGCTGTTTTTT
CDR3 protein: CASSLDGTGRNTGELFF

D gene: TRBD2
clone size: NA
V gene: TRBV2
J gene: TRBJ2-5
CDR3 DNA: TGTGCCAGCAGCACCACTACTAGCGGGAGCGAACTTCAAGAGACCCAGTACTTC
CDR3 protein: CASSTTTSGSELQETQYF

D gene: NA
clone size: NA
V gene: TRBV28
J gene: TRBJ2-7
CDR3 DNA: TGTGCCAGCAGTTTAGCCGGGACGGCTACCTACGAGCAGTACTTC
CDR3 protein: CASSLAGTATYEQYF

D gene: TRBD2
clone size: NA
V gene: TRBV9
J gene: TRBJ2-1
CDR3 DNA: TGTGCCAGCAGCGAGGCCCCAAGAAGAACTAGCGCGGACTCCGAGCAGTTCTTC
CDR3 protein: CASSEAPRRTSADSEQFF

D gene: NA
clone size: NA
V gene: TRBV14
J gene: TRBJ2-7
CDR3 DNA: TGTGCCAGCAGCCAAGGGGTCTCCTACGAGCAGTACTTC
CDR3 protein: CASSQGVSYEQYF

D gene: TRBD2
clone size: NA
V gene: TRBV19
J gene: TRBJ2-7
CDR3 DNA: TGTGCCAGTAGTCCACTTCCCGGGGGGACCTACGAGCAGTACTTC
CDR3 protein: CASSPLPGGTYEQYF

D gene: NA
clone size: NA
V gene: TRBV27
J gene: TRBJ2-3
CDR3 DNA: TGTGCCAGCAGTTTAGGGCTAGACCCCGATACGCAGTATTTT
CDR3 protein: CASSLGLDPDTQYF

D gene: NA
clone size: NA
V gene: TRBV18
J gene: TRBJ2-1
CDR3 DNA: TGTGCCAGCTCTAAGACGCCAGAGATCTACAATGAGCAGTTCTTC
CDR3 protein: CASSKTPEIYNEQFF

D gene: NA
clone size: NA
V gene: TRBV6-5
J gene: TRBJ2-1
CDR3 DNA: TGTGCCAGCAGTACTCGGGACCCCCCCCCTGAGCAGTTCTTC
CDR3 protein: CASSTRDPPPEQFF

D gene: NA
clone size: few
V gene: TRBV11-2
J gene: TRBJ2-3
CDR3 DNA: TGTGCCAGCAGCTTAGGGGCAGGGAGCACAGATACGCAGTATTTT
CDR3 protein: CASSLGAGSTDTQYF

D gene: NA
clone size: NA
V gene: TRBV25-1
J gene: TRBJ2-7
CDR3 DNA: TGTGCCAGCAGGGGGGGTGACTCCTACGAGCAGTACTTC
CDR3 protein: CASRGGDSYEQYF

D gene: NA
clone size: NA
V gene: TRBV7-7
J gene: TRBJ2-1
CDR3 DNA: TGTGCCAGCAGCTTAGCGCCACAGGGCGGGGTTTTCAGGCAGTTCTTC
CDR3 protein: CASSLAPQGGVFRQFF

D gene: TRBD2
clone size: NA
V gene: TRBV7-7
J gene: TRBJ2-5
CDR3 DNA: TGTGCTAGCAGCTTCGGGGGGGAGAGTGAGGAGACCCAGTACTTC
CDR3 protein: CASSFGGESEETQYF

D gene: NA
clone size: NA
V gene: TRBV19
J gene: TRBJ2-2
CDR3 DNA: TGTGCCAGTAGTATAGATCTGATGAGAACGAACACCGGGGAGCTGTTTTTT
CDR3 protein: CASSIDLMRTNTGELFF

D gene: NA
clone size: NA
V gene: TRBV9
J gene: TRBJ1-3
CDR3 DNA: TGTGCCAGCAGCCCTGGACAGCCTGGGAACACCATATATTTT
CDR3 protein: CASSPGQPGNTIYF

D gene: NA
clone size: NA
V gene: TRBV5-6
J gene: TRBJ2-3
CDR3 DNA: TGTGCCAGCAGCTCCCTGGATACGCAGTATTTT
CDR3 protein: CASSSLDTQYF

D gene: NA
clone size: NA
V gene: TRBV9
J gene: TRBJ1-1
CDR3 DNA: TGTGCCAGCAGCGTAGGCCGGATGGCGGACACTGAAGCTTTCTTT
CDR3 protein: CASSVGRMADTEAFF

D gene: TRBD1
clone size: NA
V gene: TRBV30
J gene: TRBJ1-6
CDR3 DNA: TGTGCCTGGAGTACCGGGACAGGGCTTGATTCACCCCTCCACTTT
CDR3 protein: CAWSTGTGLDSPLHF

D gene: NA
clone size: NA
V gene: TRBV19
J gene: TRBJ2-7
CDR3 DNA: TGTGCCAGTAGTATAAGAGAAAACTACGAGCAGTACTTC
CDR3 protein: CASSIRENYEQYF

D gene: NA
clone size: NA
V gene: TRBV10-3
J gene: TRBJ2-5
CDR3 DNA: TGTGCCATCAGTGGGGAGGCGGAGACCCAGTACTTC
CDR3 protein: CAISGEAETQYF

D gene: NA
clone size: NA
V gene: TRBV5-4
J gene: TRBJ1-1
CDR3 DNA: TGTGCCAGCAGCTTGGACCCCTTTACAGGGAACACTGAAGCTTTCTTT
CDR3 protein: CASSLDPFTGNTEAFF

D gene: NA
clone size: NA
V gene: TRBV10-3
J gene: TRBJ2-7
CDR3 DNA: TGTGCCATCAGTAGCGGGCCCGACTACGAGCAGTACTTC
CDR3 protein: CAISSGPDYEQYF